This entry describes one TCR beta chain. Its antigen is still unknown. The entry originates in a study of cytomegalovirus exposure and HLA in healthy donors. Findings and limits, study-wide: Later genetic work tied a missense DCLRE1C variant to beta-chain V and J trimming. Association of fewer than 20,000 TCR beta sequences with HLA alleles was found at 0.05 false discovery rate in a later analysis. Prior analysis indicated that the majority of TCR beta V segments exhibited productivity approximately 87% or approximately 30% of the time.

Use of 60 Vbeta and 13 Jbeta primers characterized the PCR. Clones were sequenced by immunoSEQ multiplex PCR, and TCRdb holds only the in-frame ones, with some missing. The table shows some 90,000 clones, with over 60% occurring only once. The germline CDR1 and CDR2 sequences are DFQATT and SNEGSKA (reference sequence). Trimming pared 8 bases from V and 11 bases from J, leaving 18 bases between. This CDR3 comprises 11 residues. J is TRBJ1-1 and V is TRBV20-1, with D unresolved. This sequence originates from a man aged 40-49 years in good health and CMV-seronegative. Sequenced: PBMCs. CDR3 nucleotide sequence: TGCAGTACTCAGACTACTGCCATGGCTTTCTTT. Translated: CSTQTTAMAFF.